A selection of T cell receptor beta chains follows, all from one sample in a study of tumor and adjacent non-tumor tissue in lung cancer. TCRdb independently ran MiXCR on the multiplex PCR reads; one entry per CDR3 protein. This sample yields about 86,000 distinct CDR3 sequences, of which roughly 77% are seen a single time; 20% to 25% belongs to the top ten. The sample consisted of distant non-tumor lung tissue. All receptors come from a woman in her 50s with non-small cell lung cancer. The CDR3 runs from the conserved cysteine through the conserved F or W. The D gene is left open where the match is weak. Some rows mark clone size as missing; the rest say once, few, many or name a class of expanded clone.

abundance,d_gene,v_gene,len,j_gene,CDR3aa,CDR3nt
many,TRBD1,TRBV20-1,14,TRBJ2-7,CSALIGTGWHEQYF,TGCAGTGCTCTTATAGGGACAGGGTGGCACGAGCAGTACTTC
NA,NA,TRBV29-1,13,TRBJ1-3,CSAALGSGNTIYF,TGCAGCGCTGCACTGGGTTCTGGAAACACCATATATTTT
NA,NA,TRBV29-1,12,TRBJ2-5,CSVATREETQYF,TGTAGCGTTGCGACAAGGGAAGAGACCCAGTACTTC
NA,TRBD1,TRBV28,18,TRBJ2-7,CASSWSSGTGWSSYEQYF,TGTGCCAGCAGTTGGTCCTCCGGGACAGGGTGGTCGTCCTACGAGCAGTATTTC
NA,NA,TRBV29-1,14,TRBJ2-2,CSAMGVAGIEELFF,TGCAGCGCTATGGGGGTCGCTGGGATCGAGGAGCTGTTTTTT
NA,TRBD1,TRBV6-5,18,TRBJ1-1,CASSYLLGTGARITEAFF,TGTGCCAGCAGTTACTTGTTAGGGACAGGGGCCCGGATCACTGAAGCTTTCTTT
NA,TRBD2,TRBV20-1,15,TRBJ2-5,CSANGGRRTQETQYF,TGTAGTGCTAATGGCGGGAGGAGAACTCAAGAGACCCAGTACTTC
many,TRBD1,TRBV4-2,13,TRBJ2-7,CASSTGGSYEQYF,TGTGCCAGCAGTACAGGGGGCTCCTACGAGCAGTACTTC
few,NA,TRBV29-1,13,TRBJ2-7,CSVERPSKGGQYF,TGCAGCGTGGAAAGGCCCTCCAAGGGGGGACAGTACTTC
NA,NA,TRBV4-1,15,TRBJ2-7,CASSQTLTDSYELFF,TGCGCCAGCAGCCAGACCCTGACAGACTCCTACGAGCTGTTCTTC
many,NA,TRBV12-3/TRBV12-4,12,TRBJ1-5,CASSTVNQPQHF,TGTGCCAGCAGTACCGTCAATCAGCCCCAGCATTTT
medium-sized,TRBD2,TRBV6-6,14,TRBJ2-3,CASRRLASTDTQYF,TGTGCCAGCAGAAGACTAGCGAGCACAGATACGCAGTATTTT
NA,NA,TRBV20-1,15,TRBJ2-3,CSAKGPSCITDTQYF,TGCAGTGCTAAAGGTCCCTCGTGCATCACAGATACGCAGTATTTT
NA,NA,TRBV12-3/TRBV12-4,16,TRBJ1-5,CDSQKRQGDGNQPHHF,TGTGACAGTCAAAAAAGGCAGGGTGATGGCAATCAGCCCCATCATTTT
NA,TRBD2,TRBV6-2/TRBV6-3,15,TRBJ2-7,CASSIGLAGVADQYF,TGTGCCAGCAGTATCGGGCTAGCGGGAGTAGCCGATCAGTACTTC
NA,NA,TRBV6-2/TRBV6-3,13,TRBJ2-3,CASGRPNTDTQYF,TGTGCCAGCGGCAGACCCAACACAGATACGCAGTATTTT
NA,NA,TRBV11-2,12,TRBJ2-5,CANSLNQETQYF,TGTGCTAACAGCTTAAATCAAGAGACCCAGTACTTC
NA,TRBD1,TRBV12-3/TRBV12-4,16,TRBJ1-2,CASSSEVRGENYGYIF,TGTGCCAGCAGCTCGGAGGTCAGGGGGGAAAACTATGGCTACATCTTC
NA,NA,TRBV6-5,13,TRBJ1-1,CVTEDWLGLEAFF,TGTGTCACCGAGGACTGGTTGGGCCTTGAAGCTTTCTTT
many,NA,TRBV5-5,15,TRBJ2-2,CASSYRGGNTGELFF,TGTGCCAGCAGCTACAGGGGAGGAAACACCGGGGAGCTGTTTTTT
NA,NA,TRBV10-3,18,TRBJ2-1,CATSEHPTSNPLYNEHFF,TGTGCCACCAGTGAGCACCCTACTAGTAACCCACTCTACAATGAGCATTTCTTC
NA,TRBD1,TRBV29-1,15,TRBJ1-1,CNVEGIGGANTEAFF,TGCAACGTTGAAGGGATAGGGGGCGCGAACACTGAAGCTTTCTTT
NA,TRBD1,TRBV6-5,14,TRBJ2-7,CASTRQGFPYEEYF,TGTGCCAGCACCCGACAGGGTTTCCCCTACGAGGAGTACTTC
NA,NA,TRBV29-1,10,TRBJ1-1,CRAWDTEAFF,TGCCGCGCGTGGGACACTGAAGCTTTCTTT
NA,NA,TRBV6-5,14,TRBJ2-7,CAGSLYDNSYEYYF,TGTGCCGGCAGTCTATACGACAACTCCTACGAGTACTACTTC
NA,NA,TRBV12-3/TRBV12-4,12,TRBJ2-7,CASSLAHYEQYF,TGTGCCAGCAGTTTAGCACACTACGAGCAGTACTTC
NA,NA,TRBV12-3/TRBV12-4,15,TRBJ2-1,CASSSPGRESNDQFF,TGTGCAAGCAGTTCCCCGGGACGGGAATCTAATGATCAGTTCTTC
many,NA,TRBV30,14,TRBJ2-6,CAWSVGSGANVLTF,TGTGCCTGGAGTGTCGGCTCTGGGGCCAACGTCCTGACTTTC
once,NA,TRBV12-3/TRBV12-4,17,TRBJ1-1,CASSHSPGLNTDTEAFF,TGCGCCAGCAGTCATTCCCCGGGACTGAACACGGACACTGAAGCTTTCTTT
NA,TRBD2,TRBV2,13,TRBJ2-7,CASAGGSQLEQYF,TGTGCCAGCGCGGGAGGGTCCCAGCTCGAGCAGTACTTC
many,NA,TRBV19,16,TRBJ2-3,CASSSATVSGTDTQYF,TGTGCCAGTAGTTCGGCTACAGTTTCGGGAACAGATACGCAGTATTTT
once,TRBD1,TRBV5-4,17,TRBJ2-7,CVSSPTEGKGAMDEQYF,TGTGTCAGCAGCCCAACAGAGGGCAAGGGGGCTATGGACGAGCAGTACTTC
NA,TRBD2,TRBV4-1,17,TRBJ2-3,CASSQGMTSGRSDTQYF,TGTGCCAGCAGCCAAGGAATGACTAGCGGGAGGTCAGATACGCAGTATTTT
NA,NA,TRBV6-2/TRBV6-3,16,TRBJ2-2,CASSRIGYRLTGELFF,TGTGCCAGCAGTCGCATTGGGTACAGGCTAACCGGGGAGCTGTTTTTT
once,TRBD1,TRBV4-2,15,TRBJ1-2,CGSSQETGGSCAYTF,TGTGGCAGCAGCCAAGAGACAGGGGGCAGCTGTGCCTACACCTTC
NA,TRBD1,TRBV6-5,16,TRBJ2-2,CASWDPAGGVHGELFF,TGTGCCAGCTGGGACCCCGCAGGGGGCGTTCACGGGGAGCTGTTTTTC
NA,TRBD2,TRBV5-1,16,TRBJ2-2,CTSSLVSGESTGELFF,TGCACCAGCAGCTTGGTTAGCGGGGAATCCACCGGGGAGCTGTTTTTT
NA,TRBD1,TRBV29-1,15,TRBJ2-2,CSVVTGQLNTGELFF,TGCAGCGTTGTGACGGGACAGCTCAATACCGGGGAGCTGTTTTTT